This TCR beta chain was observed in a study of T cell changes during pregnancy in multiple sclerosis. Trimming cost V 3 bases and J 5 bases; bases outside gene matches: 3. The CDR3 runs 14 residues. Germline CDR1 is MNHEY and CDR2 is SMNVEV (reference sequence). Profiled with immunoSEQ multiplex PCR; TCRdb holds only in-frame clones, not every one. The sample has tens of thousands of clones, 80% to 95% seen once. The source is a female donor with multiple sclerosis, enrolled in a pregnancy study. The V gene is TRBV27, the J gene TRBJ2-7, with TRBD2 identical over 11 bases. The material was CD8+ T cells from peripheral blood mononuclear cells, obtained in the third trimester of pregnancy. CDR3 sequence: CASSFGTSGNEQYF. CDR3 DNA sequence: TGTGCCAGCAGTTTCGGGACTAGCGGCAACGAGCAGTACTTC.